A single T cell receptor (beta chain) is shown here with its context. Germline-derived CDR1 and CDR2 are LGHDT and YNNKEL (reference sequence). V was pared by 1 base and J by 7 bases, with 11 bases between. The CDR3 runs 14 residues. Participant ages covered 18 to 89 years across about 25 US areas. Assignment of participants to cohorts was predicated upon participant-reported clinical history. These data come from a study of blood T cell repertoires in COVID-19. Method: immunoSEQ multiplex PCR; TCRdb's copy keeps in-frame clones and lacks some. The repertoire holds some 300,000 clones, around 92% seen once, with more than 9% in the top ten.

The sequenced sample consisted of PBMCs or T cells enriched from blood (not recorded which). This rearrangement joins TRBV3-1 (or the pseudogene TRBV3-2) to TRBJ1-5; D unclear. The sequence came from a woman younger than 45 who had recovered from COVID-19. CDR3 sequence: CASSQVTSRQPQHF. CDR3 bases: TGTGCCAGCAGCCAAGTGACTTCCCGGCAGCCCCAGCATTTT.